Described below is a single T cell receptor (beta chain) sequence and its context. This receptor's antigen is unknown. Base qualities are not at hand, and no much larger clone is one base apart. TCRbeta CDR3 regions were amplified from genomic DNA using the immunoSEQ Assay, a bias-controlled multiplex PCR. The authors' pipeline ran thus. Nucleated cell counts per sample were estimated from amplification of reference gene primers within the assay. To quantify the absolute abundance of each unique TCRbeta CDR3 rearrangement, sequence reads were collapsed and filtered. For each sample, productive Simpson clonality was calculated as the square root of Simpson's diversity index across productive rearrangements. The table comes from immuneACCESS by way of TCRdb, which keeps in-frame sequences with V and J called. Part of the clones is missing from these tables; in studies checked, under half for an unresolved V gene and the rest for unknown reasons. V and J calls and clone size follow that table, whereas D and trimming were derived from the DNA. Recorded for this sample are 90,000 to 120,000 clones; roughly 81% of them occurred a single time. Over 2% of the sample lies in the top ten.

Whole blood was collected in K2EDTA tubes by collaborating institutions according to the institutions' own protocols. For TCRbeta analysis, collaborator samples were shipped as frozen whole blood, as isolated PBMCs, or as DNA extracted from either sample type. V was cut back by 5 bases and J by 4 bases, leaving a gap of 20 bases between them. CDR1 and CDR2 are drawn from the germline V gene: MNHNS, SASEGT. Measured from the cysteine to the phenylalanine, the CDR3 is 16 residues long. Only the CDR3 DNA is retained, 48 bases long and in frame from the first base. This sample stems from a study of blood T cell repertoires in COVID-19 (dated by TCRdb to about 2020). About the full investigation: Collaborator samples came from the United States, Italy and Spain and covered acute and convalescent phases of COVID-19. Subjects who had been exposed to COVID-19, were actively infected with it, or had recovered from it provided the deeply sampled blood TCRbeta repertoires that made up the dataset. Where available, HLA class I and class II types were obtained from metadata supplied by the sample provider rather than from assay-based typing. The prospective study material was composed of cDNA or gDNA derived from T cells, B-cell-depleted T cells, or PBMCs. Samples came from the ongoing ImmuneRACE study (first 160 participants) plus 1,254 subjects from 6 global collaborators. The sample metadata nearly always contained a de-identified subject ID, COVID-19 status, age in years and sex. The repertoires were made available in a free public database intended to serve as a resource for research on the immune response to SARS-CoV-2.

Here is what the overall study found, with its caveats: The amount of clinical and demographic metadata varied by source and participant and was provided uncurated.

The TCR originated in a human donor in a cohort sampled during active COVID-19. This receptor chain uses TRBV6-1 and TRBJ1-2; a weak D assignment points to TRBD1 (5 bases agree). Sample: peripheral blood. Here is the DNA: TGTGCCAGCAGTCAAGGGCTGGGGGGGGAATTCTATGGCTACACCTTC. This is translated as CASSQGLGGEFYGYTF.